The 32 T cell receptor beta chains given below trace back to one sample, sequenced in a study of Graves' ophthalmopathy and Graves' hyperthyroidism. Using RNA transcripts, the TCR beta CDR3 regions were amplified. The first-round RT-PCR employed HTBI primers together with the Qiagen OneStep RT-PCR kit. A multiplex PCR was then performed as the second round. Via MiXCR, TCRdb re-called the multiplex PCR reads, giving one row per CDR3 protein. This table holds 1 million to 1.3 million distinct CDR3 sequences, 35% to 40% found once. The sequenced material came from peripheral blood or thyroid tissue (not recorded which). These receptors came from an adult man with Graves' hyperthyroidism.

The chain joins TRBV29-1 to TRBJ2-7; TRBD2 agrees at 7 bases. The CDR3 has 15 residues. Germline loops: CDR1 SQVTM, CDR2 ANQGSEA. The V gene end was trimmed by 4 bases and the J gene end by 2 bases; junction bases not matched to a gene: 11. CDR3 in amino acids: CSVGGRTGGTYEQYF. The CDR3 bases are TGCAGCGTTGGTGGGCGGACGGGAGGCACCTACGAGCAGTACTTC.

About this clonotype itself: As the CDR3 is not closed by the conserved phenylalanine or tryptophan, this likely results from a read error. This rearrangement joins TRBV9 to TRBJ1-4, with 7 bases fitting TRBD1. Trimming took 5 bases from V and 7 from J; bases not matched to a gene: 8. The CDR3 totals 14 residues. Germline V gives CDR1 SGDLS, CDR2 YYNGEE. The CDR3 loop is CASSFGTVPEKLFI. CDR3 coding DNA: TGTGCCAGCAGTTTCGGGACAGTCCCTGAAAAACTGTTTATT.

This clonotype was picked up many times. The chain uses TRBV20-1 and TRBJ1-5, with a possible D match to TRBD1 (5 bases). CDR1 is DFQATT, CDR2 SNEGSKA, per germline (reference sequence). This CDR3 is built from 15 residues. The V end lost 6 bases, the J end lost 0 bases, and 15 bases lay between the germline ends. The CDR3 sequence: CSAHRDSNSNQPQHF. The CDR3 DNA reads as TGCAGTGCGCATCGTGACAGCAATAGCAATCAGCCCCAGCATTTT.

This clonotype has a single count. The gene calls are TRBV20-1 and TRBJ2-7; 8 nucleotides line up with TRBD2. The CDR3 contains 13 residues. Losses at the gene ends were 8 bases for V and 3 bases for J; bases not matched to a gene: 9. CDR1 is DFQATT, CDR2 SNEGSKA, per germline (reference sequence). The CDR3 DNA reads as TGCAGTTCCGGGGGGGTGGGGATCTACGAGCAGTACTTC. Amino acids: CSSGGVGIYEQYF.

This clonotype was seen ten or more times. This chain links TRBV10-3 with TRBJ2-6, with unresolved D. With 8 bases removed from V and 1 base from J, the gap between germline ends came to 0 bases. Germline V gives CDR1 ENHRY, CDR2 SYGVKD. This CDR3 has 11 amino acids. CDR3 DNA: TGTGCCATCTCTGGGGCCAACGTCCTGACTTTC. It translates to CAISGANVLTF.

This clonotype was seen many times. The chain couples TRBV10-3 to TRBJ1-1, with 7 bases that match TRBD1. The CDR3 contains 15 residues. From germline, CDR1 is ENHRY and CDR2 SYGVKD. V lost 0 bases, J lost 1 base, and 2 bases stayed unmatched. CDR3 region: CAISESGQPNTEAFF. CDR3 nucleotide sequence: TGTGCCATCAGTGAGTCGGGACAGCCGAACACTGAAGCTTTCTTT.

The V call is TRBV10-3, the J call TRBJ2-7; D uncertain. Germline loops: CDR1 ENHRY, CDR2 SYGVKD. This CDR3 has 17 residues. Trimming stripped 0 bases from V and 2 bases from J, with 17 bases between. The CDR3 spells CAISESPSGPDTYEQYF. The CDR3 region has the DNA TGTGCCATCAGTGAGTCCCCGAGTGGGCCGGATACCTACGAGCAGTACTTC.

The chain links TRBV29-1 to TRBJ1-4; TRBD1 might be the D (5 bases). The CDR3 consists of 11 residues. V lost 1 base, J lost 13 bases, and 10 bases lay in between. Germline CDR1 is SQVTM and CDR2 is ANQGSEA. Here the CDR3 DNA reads TGCAGCGTTGAAGGGTTGGGGACACTGTTTTTT. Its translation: CSVEGLGTLFF.

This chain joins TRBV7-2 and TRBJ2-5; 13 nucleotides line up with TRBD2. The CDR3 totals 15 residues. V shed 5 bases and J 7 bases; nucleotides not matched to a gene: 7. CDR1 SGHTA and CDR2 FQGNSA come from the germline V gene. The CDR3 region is CASSDGTSGTTTQYF. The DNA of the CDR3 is TGTGCCAGCAGCGACGGGACTAGCGGGACTACGACCCAGTACTTC.

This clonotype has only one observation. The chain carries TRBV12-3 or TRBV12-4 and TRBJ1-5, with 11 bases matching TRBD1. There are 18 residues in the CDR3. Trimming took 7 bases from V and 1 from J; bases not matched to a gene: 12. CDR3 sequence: CASTPGTGGFGSNQPQHF. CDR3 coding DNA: TGTGCCAGCACCCCCGGGACAGGGGGGTTTGGGAGCAATCAGCCCCAGCATTTT.

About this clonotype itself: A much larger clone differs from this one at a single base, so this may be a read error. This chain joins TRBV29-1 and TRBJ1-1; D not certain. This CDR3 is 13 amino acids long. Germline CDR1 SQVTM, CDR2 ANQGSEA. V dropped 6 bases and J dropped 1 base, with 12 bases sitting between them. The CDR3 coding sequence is TGCAGCGTGGAACAAGAGACGAACACTGAAGCTTTCTTT. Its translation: CSVEQETNTEAFF. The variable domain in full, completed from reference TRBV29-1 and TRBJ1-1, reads SAVISQKPSRDICQRGTSLTIQCQVDSQVTMMFWYRQQPGQSLTLIATANQGSEATYESGFVIDKFPISRPNLTFSTLTVSNMSPEDSSIYLCSVEQETNTEAFFGQGTRLTVV.

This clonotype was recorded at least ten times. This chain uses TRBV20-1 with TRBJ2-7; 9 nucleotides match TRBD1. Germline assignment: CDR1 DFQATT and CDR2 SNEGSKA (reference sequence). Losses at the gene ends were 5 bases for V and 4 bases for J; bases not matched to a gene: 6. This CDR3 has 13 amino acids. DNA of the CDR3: TGCAGTGCTGACGGGACAGGGTCTTACGAGCAGTACTTC. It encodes CSADGTGSYEQYF.

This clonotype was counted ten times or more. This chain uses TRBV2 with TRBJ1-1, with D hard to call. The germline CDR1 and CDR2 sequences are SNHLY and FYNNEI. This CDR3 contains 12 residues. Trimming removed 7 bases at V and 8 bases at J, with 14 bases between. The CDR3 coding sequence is TGTGCCAGCAAACGGGCACCTCAGGAAGCTTTCTTT. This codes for CASKRAPQEAFF.

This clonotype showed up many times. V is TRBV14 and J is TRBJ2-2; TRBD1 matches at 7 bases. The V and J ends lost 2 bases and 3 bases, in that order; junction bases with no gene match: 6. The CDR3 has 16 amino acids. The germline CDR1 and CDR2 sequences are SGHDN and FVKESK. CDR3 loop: CASSQTTGFDTGELFF. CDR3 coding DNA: TGTGCCAGCAGCCAAACGACAGGGTTTGACACCGGGGAGCTGTTTTTT.

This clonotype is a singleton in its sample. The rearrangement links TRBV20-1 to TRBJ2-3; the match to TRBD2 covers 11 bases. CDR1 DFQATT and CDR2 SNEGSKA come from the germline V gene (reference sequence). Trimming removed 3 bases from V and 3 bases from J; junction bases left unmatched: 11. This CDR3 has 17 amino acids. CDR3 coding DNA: TGCAGTGCTAGGGAAAGACCGGGACTAGCGGTTACAGATACGCAGTATTTT. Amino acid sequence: CSARERPGLAVTDTQYF.

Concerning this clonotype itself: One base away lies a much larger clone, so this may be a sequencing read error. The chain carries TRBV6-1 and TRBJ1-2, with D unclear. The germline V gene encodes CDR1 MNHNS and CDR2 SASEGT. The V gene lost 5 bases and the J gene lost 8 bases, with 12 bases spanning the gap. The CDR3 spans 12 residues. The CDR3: CASSCGSGGYTF. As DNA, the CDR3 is TGTGCCAGCAGTTGTGGGTCGGGCGGCTACACCTTC.

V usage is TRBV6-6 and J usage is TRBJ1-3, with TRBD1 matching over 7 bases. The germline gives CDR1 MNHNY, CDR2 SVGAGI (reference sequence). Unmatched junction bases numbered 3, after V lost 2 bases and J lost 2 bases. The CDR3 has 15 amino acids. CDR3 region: CASSYTDRAGNTIYF. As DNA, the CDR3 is TGTGCCAGCAGTTACACCGACAGGGCTGGAAACACCATATATTTT.

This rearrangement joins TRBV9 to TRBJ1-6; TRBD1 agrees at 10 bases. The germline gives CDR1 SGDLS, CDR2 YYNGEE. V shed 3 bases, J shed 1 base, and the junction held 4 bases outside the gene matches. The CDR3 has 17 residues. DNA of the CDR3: TGTGCCAGCAGCGAGGAGGGACAGGGGTCCTATAATTCACCCCTCCACTTT. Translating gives CASSEEGQGSYNSPLHF. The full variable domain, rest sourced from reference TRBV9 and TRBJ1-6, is DSGVTQTPKHLITATGQRVTLRCSPRSGDLSVYWYQQSLDQGLQFLIQYYNGEERAKGNILERFSAQQFPDLHSELNLSSLELGDSALYFCASSEEGQGSYNSPLHFGNGTRLTVT.

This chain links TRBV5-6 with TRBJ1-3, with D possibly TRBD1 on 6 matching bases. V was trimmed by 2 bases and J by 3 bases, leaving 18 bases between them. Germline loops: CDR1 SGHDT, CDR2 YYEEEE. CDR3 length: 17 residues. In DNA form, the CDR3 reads TGTGCCAGCAGCTTCATCCCACAGGGACCCGTTGGAAACACCATATATTTT. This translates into CASSFIPQGPVGNTIYF. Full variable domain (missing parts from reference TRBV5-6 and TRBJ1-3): DAGVTQSPTHLIKTRGQQVTLRCSPKSGHDTVSWYQQALGQGPQFIFQYYEEEERQRGNFPDRFSGHQFPNYSSELNVNALLLGDSALYLCASSFIPQGPVGNTIYFGEGSWLTVV.

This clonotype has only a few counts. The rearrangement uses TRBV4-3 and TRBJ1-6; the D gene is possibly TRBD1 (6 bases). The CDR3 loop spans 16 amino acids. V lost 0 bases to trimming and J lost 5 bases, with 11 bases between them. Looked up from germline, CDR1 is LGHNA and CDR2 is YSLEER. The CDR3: CASSQDVGHNNSPLHF. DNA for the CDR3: TGCGCCAGCAGCCAAGATGTGGGACACAATAATTCACCCCTCCACTTT.

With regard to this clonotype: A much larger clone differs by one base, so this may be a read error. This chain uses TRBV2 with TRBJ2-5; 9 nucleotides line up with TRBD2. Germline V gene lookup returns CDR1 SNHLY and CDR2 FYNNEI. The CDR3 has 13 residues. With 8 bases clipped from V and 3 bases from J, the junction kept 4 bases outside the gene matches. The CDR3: CASVLAGEETQYF. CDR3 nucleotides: TGTGCCAGCGTCTTAGCGGGGGAAGAGACCCAGTACTTC.

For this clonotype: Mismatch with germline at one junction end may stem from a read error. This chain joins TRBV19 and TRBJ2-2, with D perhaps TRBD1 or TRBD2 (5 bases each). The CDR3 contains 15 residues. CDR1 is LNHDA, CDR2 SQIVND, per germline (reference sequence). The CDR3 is CASSMKQANTGKLFF. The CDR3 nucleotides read TGTGCCAGTAGTATGAAACAGGCGAACACCGGGAAGCTGTTTTTT. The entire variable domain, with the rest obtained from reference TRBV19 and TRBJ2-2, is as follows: DGGITQSPKYLFRKEGQNVTLSCEQNLNHDAMYWYRQDPGQGLRLIYYSQIVNDFQKGDIAEGYSVSREKKESFPLTVTSAQKNPTAFYLCASSMKQANTGKLFFGEGSRLTVL.

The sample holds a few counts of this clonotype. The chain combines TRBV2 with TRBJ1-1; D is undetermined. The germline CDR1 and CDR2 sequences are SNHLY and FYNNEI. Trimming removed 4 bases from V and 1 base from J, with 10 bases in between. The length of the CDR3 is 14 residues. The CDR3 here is CASSVRTTNTEAFF. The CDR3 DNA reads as TGTGCCAGCAGTGTAAGGACCACGAACACTGAAGCTTTCTTT.

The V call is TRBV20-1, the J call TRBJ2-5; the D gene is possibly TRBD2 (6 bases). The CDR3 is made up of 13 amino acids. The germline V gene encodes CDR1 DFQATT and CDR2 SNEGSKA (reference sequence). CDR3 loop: CSLQGEAQETQYF. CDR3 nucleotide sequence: TGCAGCCTTCAAGGGGAGGCCCAAGAGACCCAGTACTTC.

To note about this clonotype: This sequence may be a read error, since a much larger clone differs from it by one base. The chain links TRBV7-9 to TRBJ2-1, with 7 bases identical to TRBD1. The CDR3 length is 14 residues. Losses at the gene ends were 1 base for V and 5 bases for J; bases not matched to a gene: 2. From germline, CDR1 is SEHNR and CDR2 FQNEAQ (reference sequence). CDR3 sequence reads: CASSLGTGDNEQFF. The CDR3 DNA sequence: TGTGCCAGCAGCTTAGGGACAGGAGACAATGAGCAGTTCTTC.

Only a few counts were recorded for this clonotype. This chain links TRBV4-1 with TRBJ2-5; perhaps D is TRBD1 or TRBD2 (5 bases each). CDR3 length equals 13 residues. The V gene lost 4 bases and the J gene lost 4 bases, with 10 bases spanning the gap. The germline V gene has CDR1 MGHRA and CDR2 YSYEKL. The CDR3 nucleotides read TGCGCCAGCAGCCGGGGACCAAGAGAGACCCAGTACTTC. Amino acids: CASSRGPRETQYF.

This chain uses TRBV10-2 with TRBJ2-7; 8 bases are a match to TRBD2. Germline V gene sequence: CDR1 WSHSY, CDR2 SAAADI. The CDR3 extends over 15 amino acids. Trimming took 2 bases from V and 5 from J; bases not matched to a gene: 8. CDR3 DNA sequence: TGCGCCAGCAGTGAGCCGGGACTAGGGGACCACGAGCAGTACTTC. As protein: CASSEPGLGDHEQYF.

The CDR3 DNA is TGTGCCAGCAGCGCTCAGGGACAGGGTAGTGGGGAGCAGTACTTC. Encoded protein: CASSAQGQGSGEQYF. The gene calls are TRBV7-2 and TRBJ2-7; 9 nucleotides line up with TRBD1. V was clipped by 5 bases and J by 7 bases; unmatched bases: 12. CDR1 is SGHTA, CDR2 FQGNSA, per germline. The length of the CDR3 is 15 residues.

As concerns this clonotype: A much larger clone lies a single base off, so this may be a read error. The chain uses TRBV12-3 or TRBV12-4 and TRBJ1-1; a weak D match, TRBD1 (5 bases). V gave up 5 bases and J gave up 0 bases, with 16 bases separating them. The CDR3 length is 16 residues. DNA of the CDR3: TGTGCCAGCAGTCCCCAGGGAGCGTGGGTGAACACTGAAGCTTTCTTT. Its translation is CASSPQGAWVNTEAFF.

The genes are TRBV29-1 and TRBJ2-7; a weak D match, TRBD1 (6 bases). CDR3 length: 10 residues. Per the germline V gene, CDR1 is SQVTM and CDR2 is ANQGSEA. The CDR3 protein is CRQGINEQYF. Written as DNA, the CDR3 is TGCAGACAGGGAATCAACGAGCAGTACTTC.

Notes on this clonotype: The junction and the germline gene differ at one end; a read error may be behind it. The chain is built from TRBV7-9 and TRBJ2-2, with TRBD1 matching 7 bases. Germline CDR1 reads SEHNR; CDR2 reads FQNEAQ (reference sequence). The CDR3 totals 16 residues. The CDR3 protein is CASSHPSGQITGELFF. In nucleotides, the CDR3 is TGCGCCAGCAGCCACCCCTCGGGACAGATCACCGGGGAGCTGTTTTTT.

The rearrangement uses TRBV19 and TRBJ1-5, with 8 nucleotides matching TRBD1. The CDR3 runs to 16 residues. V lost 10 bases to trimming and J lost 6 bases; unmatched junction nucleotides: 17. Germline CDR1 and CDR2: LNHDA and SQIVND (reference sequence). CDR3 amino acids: CATHKGVDRASQPQHF. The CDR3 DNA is TGTGCCACACATAAAGGGGTGGACAGGGCAAGTCAGCCCCAGCATTTT.